The next 24 T cell receptor delta chains were all read from a single sample in a study of gamma-delta T cells after stem cell transplantation (dated by TCRdb to 2015 to 2016). Libraries were prepared through RT-PCR. TCRdb shows the sequencer as Illumina MiSeq. TCRdb reprocessed the public reads with the caller CATT; rows with the same DNA were merged afterwards. The sample data list about 3,000 delta-chain clones, and more than 7% of these were observed just once. The ten largest account for 9.2% of the sample. The sequenced material came from gamma-delta T cells. Receptor source: a human donor. It is not recorded whose cells these are; they may come from a transplant donor.

Points on this clone: A far larger clone is just one base off, so this is likely a read error. In the same sample, other DNA sequences code for this CDR3. The V gene is TRDV2, the J gene TRDJ2; TRDD3 aligns across 10 bases. The CDR3 runs to 16 residues. V lost 4 bases, J lost 8 bases, and 12 bases stayed unmatched. Per germline, CDR1 GEAIGNYY and CDR2 EKD. CDR3 DNA: TGTGCCTGTGAGCGCCGGGGGATACGCGAAACGGCACAACTCTTCTTT. Translating it yields CACERRGIRETAQLFF.

This clone is classed as medium-sized (0.01 to 0.1%). The DNA for the CDR3 is TGTGCTCTTGGGGAAAAAGACTCCCGTACTGGGGACCTATGGGTCACCGATAAACTCATCTTT. This gives the protein CALGEKDSRTGDLWVTDKLIF. The chain employs TRDV1 and TRDJ1; 7 positions match TRDD3. CDR1 TSWWSYY and CDR2 QGS come from the germline V gene. V lost 2 bases to trimming and J lost 1 base; unmatched junction nucleotides: 22. This CDR3 is built from 21 residues.

This clone was detected only a few times. The chain carries TRDV2 and TRDJ2; 13 bases line up with TRDD3. With V trimmed by 0 bases and J by 7 bases, 4 bases remained unmatched. The CDR3 totals 16 residues. CDR1 and CDR2 (germline): GEAIGNYY, EKD. CDR3 bases: TGTGCCTGTGACACCGTACTGGGGGATACGCGAGCACAACTCTTCTTT. Translation: CACDTVLGDTRAQLFF.

By share of the sample, this clone is medium-sized. Other nucleotide sequences in the sample specify the same CDR3. V is TRDV1 and J is TRDJ1; TRDD3 aligns across 9 bases. V gave up 0 bases and J gave up 2 bases; unmatched junction bases: 19. This CDR3 has 21 residues. Germline V lookup: CDR1 TSWWSYY, CDR2 QGS. The CDR3 DNA is TGTGCTCTTGGGGAACTTCTATCCAATACTGGGGGACCCGGTACGACCGATAAACTCATCTTT. Translation gives CALGELLSNTGGPGTTDKLIF.

This clone is medium-sized (0.01 to 0.1%) by share. The chain employs TRDV1 and TRDJ1; TRDD3 agrees at 11 bases. The germline gives CDR1 TSWWSYY, CDR2 QGS. The CDR3 is 23 amino acids. V lost 4 bases, J lost 1 base, and 26 bases stayed unmatched. In DNA form, the CDR3 reads TGTGCTCTTGGGGTCAGGCATTCCTACCTAGTACTGGGGGATAAGCGGGGCACCGATAAACTCATCTTT. The encoded protein is CALGVRHSYLVLGDKRGTDKLIF.

This clone occurred a few times. A much bigger clone sits one base away, suggesting this may be a read error. The genes are TRDV1 and TRDJ1, with 10 bases that match TRDD3. This CDR3 is built from 19 residues. The V gene end was trimmed by 2 bases and the J gene end by 9 bases; junction bases not matched to a gene: 21. CDR1 is TSWWSYY and CDR2 is QGS in the germline V gene. CDR3 nucleotide sequence: TGTGCTCTTGGGGAAGAGTCTCCCTGGGACTGGGGGATGCGTCGGGAACTCATCTTT. This sequence encodes CALGEESPWDWGMRRELIF.

This clone came up a few times. This DNA translates differently at residue 3 from the TCRdb protein, which is that of a much larger clone; a read error is likely, and the protein shown is the DNA's own translation. The chain recombines TRDV2 with TRDJ1; no clear D. This CDR3 is built from 18 residues. Germline V gene sequence: CDR1 GEAIGNYY, CDR2 EKD. The CDR3 spells CARDTPPRPTPYTDKLIF. CDR3 DNA sequence: TGTGCCCGTGACACACCCCCTCGACCGACCCCTTACACCGATAAACTCATCTTT.

This clone was counted only a few times. TCRdb's protein, taken from a much larger clone, differs from this DNA's translation at residue 6, likely owing to a read error; the protein displayed comes from the DNA. This sequence joins TRDV1 and TRDJ1, with D unclear. The germline V gene encodes CDR1 TSWWSYY and CDR2 QGS. Trimming left V 2 bases short and J 1 base short, with 20 bases between. CDR3 length: 18 amino acids. The chain's CDR3 is CALGEINPHAAFTDKLIF. The CDR3 bases are TGTGCTCTTGGGGAAATCAACCCTCATGCCGCGTTCACCGATAAACTCATCTTT.

Regarding this clone: A read error likely explains this, since a far larger clone differs by one base. This sample also contains other DNA sequences that code for the same CDR3. The gene calls are TRDV2 and TRDJ3; TRDD3 aligns across 12 bases. This CDR3 spans 22 amino acids. J lost 0 bases, V lost 1 base, and 12 bases had no gene match. Germline V CDR1 and CDR2: GEAIGNYY, EKD. The CDR3 DNA reads as TGTGCCTGTGACACATGGAATAACTGGGGGATACCCAGCTCCTGGGACACCCGACAGATGTTTTTC. It codes for CACDTWNNWGIPSSWDTRQMFF.

With regard to this clone: Given a far larger clone just one base away, this is likely a sequencing read error. Within the sample, other DNA sequences also encode this same CDR3. The chain employs TRDV2 and TRDJ3; TRDD3 is a possible D gene (6 bases). Trimming stripped 0 bases from V and 1 base from J, with 15 bases between. The CDR3 is 19 residues long. The germline gives CDR1 GEAIGNYY, CDR2 EKD. In DNA form, the CDR3 reads TGTGCCTGTGACACCTGGGGGGCCGTCGATTCCTGGGACACCCGACAGATGTTTTTC. Its translation is CACDTWGAVDSWDTRQMFF.

Relative to its sample, this clone is large (0.1 to 1%). The sample contains more than one DNA sequence encoding this CDR3. The rearrangement joins TRDV2 to TRDJ3; 12 nucleotides agree with TRDD3. The CDR3 has 21 amino acids. Germline V gives CDR1 GEAIGNYY, CDR2 EKD. With V trimmed by 2 bases and J by 3 bases, 13 bases remained unmatched. This CDR3 is CACDKYWGIQRTFWDTRQMFF. The DNA of the CDR3 is TGTGCCTGTGACAAGTACTGGGGGATACAGCGGACTTTCTGGGACACCCGACAGATGTTTTTC.

This clone occurred a few times. A far more abundant clone sits one base away, making this likely a read error. The gene calls are TRDV2 and TRDJ3, with 7 bases fitting TRDD3. This CDR3 is 20 amino acids long. The germline V gene has CDR1 GEAIGNYY and CDR2 EKD. V lost 0 bases to trimming and J lost 8 bases; unmatched junction nucleotides: 18. CDR3 loop: CACDTVKRLGMPYHTRQMFF. DNA of the CDR3: TGTGCCTGTGACACCGTGAAGAGACTGGGGATGCCCTACCACACCCGACAGATGTTTTTC.

This clone is deemed medium-sized. The chain combines TRDV1 with TRDJ1, with TRDD3 identical over 8 bases. V was clipped by 0 bases and J by 0 bases; unmatched bases: 27. Germline CDR1 and CDR2: TSWWSYY and QGS. The CDR3 spans 24 residues. The CDR3 DNA reads as TGTGCTCTTGGGGAACTAGTGGCCTACGCAGGTCCTTTACTGGGGGTTCCGTACACCGATAAACTCATCTTT. Translating it yields CALGELVAYAGPLLGVPYTDKLIF.

By share, this clone ranks as medium-sized. Possible read error: a much larger clone is one base away. Other nucleotide sequences in the sample specify the same CDR3. The chain joins TRDV2 to TRDJ3, with 9 bases that match TRDD3. The CDR3 is made up of 18 amino acids. Germline CDR1 and CDR2: GEAIGNYY and EKD. Trimming took 0 bases from V and 0 from J; bases not matched to a gene: 2. The CDR3 region has the DNA TGTGCCTGTGACACCTACTGGGGGAGCTCCTGGGACACCCGACAGATGTTTTTC. Encoded protein: CACDTYWGSSWDTRQMFF.

This clone was seen a few times. A read error is the likely source, as a far larger clone sits one nucleotide away. The V and J genes are TRDV2 and TRDJ3; 10 nucleotides align to TRDD3. V shed 0 bases and J 0 bases; nucleotides not matched to a gene: 7. Per the germline V gene, CDR1 is GEAIGNYY and CDR2 is EKD. The CDR3 has 20 residues. The CDR3 nucleotides read TGTGCCTGTGACACCGTACTGGGGGATGCCAGCTCCTGGGACACCCGACAGATGTTTTTC. It is translated as CACDTVLGDASSWDTRQMFF.

Regarding this clone: A far larger clone is one base from this, pointing to a likely read error. This CDR3 is also generated by other DNA sequences in the sample. The chain is built from TRDV2 and TRDJ3; 10 positions agree with TRDD3. In germline, CDR1 is GEAIGNYY, CDR2 EKD. CDR3 length: 18 amino acids. V lost 2 bases, J lost 0 bases, and 3 bases stayed unmatched. CDR3: CACDILGDTSWDTRQMFF. CDR3 nucleotide sequence: TGTGCCTGTGACATATTGGGGGATACCTCCTGGGACACCCGACAGATGTTTTTC.

For this clone: It is likely a read error: a sequence one base away is far more abundant. Other DNA sequences from this sample encode an identical CDR3 as well. This chain links TRDV2 with TRDJ3, with 9 bases that match TRDD3. The CDR3 is made up of 18 amino acids. Germline loops: CDR1 GEAIGNYY, CDR2 EKD. CDR3 loop: CACDTGGYRSWDTRQMFF. CDR3 DNA: TGTGCCTGTGACACCGGGGGATACCGCTCCTGGGATACCCGACAGATGTTTTTC.

Regarding this clone: A far bigger clonotype differs at one base, so this is likely a read error. The chain carries TRDV2 and TRDJ2; 9 bases fit TRDD3. The CDR3 has 15 amino acids. Germline V gene data show CDR1 as GEAIGNYY and CDR2 as EKD. CDR3 DNA: TGTGCCCGTGACGTACTGGGGGATTTGACAGCACAACTCTTCTTT. Protein: CARDVLGDLTAQLFF.

Details on this clone: TCRdb has a much larger clone's protein, which differs at residue 3 from the translation of this DNA, likely because of a read error; what is shown is the protein translated from the DNA. The V and J genes are TRDV2 and TRDJ1; D is ambiguous. Deletions cut 8 bases from V and 0 bases from J, with 15 bases between. This CDR3 has 14 residues. Germline V gives CDR1 GEAIGNYY, CDR2 EKD. This CDR3 is CAFAPGPYTDKLIF. The CDR3 nucleotides read TGTGCCTTTGCTCCTGGACCGTACACCGATAAACTCATCTTT.

This clone was recorded a few times. The chain carries TRDV1 and TRDJ1; TRDD3 agrees at 8 bases. Germline loops: CDR1 TSWWSYY, CDR2 QGS. The V gene end was trimmed by 0 bases and the J gene end by 0 bases; junction bases not matched to a gene: 18. The length of the CDR3 is 21 residues. CDR3 DNA sequence: TGTGCTCTTGGGGAACTCCTAACCCCTCCTACACTGGGGGCTAACACCGATAAACTCATCTTT. It is translated as CALGELLTPPTLGANTDKLIF.

This clone was found a few times. This may arise from a read error, as a much more abundant clone is one base away. This chain uses TRDV2 with TRDJ3; TRDD3 aligns across 9 bases. This CDR3 is built from 18 residues. Germline CDR1 and CDR2: GEAIGNYY and EKD. Trimming removed 2 bases from V and 0 bases from J; junction bases left unmatched: 4. The CDR3 sequence is CACDIPGDTSWDTRQMFF. Written as DNA, the CDR3 is TGTGCCTGTGACATACCGGGGGATACCTCCTGGGACACCCGACAGATGTTTTTC.

As for this clone: Since a much larger clone is just one base distant, this may be a read error. The same CDR3 arises from other DNA sequences in this sample as well. This chain links TRDV1 with TRDJ1, with 11 bases aligning to TRDD3. Trimming at V came to 1 base and at J to 0 bases, leaving 13 bases not matched to a gene. The CDR3 loop spans 20 amino acids. Per the germline V gene, CDR1 is TSWWSYY and CDR2 is QGS. The CDR3 reads CALGEPAPGGYSRDTDKLIF. The CDR3 bases are TGTGCTCTTGGGGAACCTGCCCCTGGGGGATACTCTCGGGACACCGATAAACTCATCTTT.

By sample fraction, this clone is medium-sized. The V gene is TRDV2, the J gene TRDJ3, with 8 nucleotides matching TRDD3. V was clipped by 5 bases and J by 2 bases; unmatched bases: 7. From germline, CDR1 is GEAIGNYY and CDR2 EKD. This CDR3 spans 17 amino acids. The CDR3 reads CACVRWGITWDTRQMFF. The DNA of the CDR3 is TGTGCCTGTGTAAGGTGGGGGATCACCTGGGACACCCGACAGATGTTTTTC.

About this clone itself: This probably arose from a read error, given a far larger clone one base away. The chain has TRDV2 and TRDJ3; D uncertain. CDR3 length equals 20 residues. Germline values: CDR1 GEAIGNYY, CDR2 EKD. The CDR3 loop is CACGTVGGVLPSWDTRQMFF. The CDR3 region has the DNA TGTGCCTGTGGCACCGTTGGCGGGGTGCTACCCTCCTGGGACACCCGACAGATGTTTTTC.